This T cell receptor (beta chain) was observed in a study of Tregs in tolerant kidney transplant recipients. Per the germline V gene, CDR1 is MNHEY and CDR2 is SMNVEV (reference sequence). This CDR3 is 16 amino acids long. Germline trimming cut 3 bases from V and 6 bases from J; bases unmatched to any gene: 8. Of note for this clone: What it recognizes is unknown.

Study-level points and caveats: In tolerant patients, donor-specific Tregs outgrew total Tregs, suggesting antigen-driven expansion. The most relevant donor-specific Treg TCRbeta repertoire apparently came from expansion with activated donor B cells.

Related graft donors supplied nonmyeloablative bone marrow transplants, and mixed chimerism was transient. Unstimulated regulatory T cells (CD4+CD25+CD127-), CD4+CD25- non-regulatory cells, CD4 and CD8 cells were FACS-sorted from thawed PBMCs. Repertoires were generated with immunoSEQ multiplex PCR, while TCRdb's copy carries only in-frame clones and drops some. The sample holds roughly 70,000 clones, 87% seen once. The chain couples TRBV27 to TRBJ2-1; 10 bases are shared with TRBD2. This sequence originates from a human patient who received a combined kidney and bone marrow transplant. Some T cells may be transferred from the graft donor. The sequenced sample was CD4+ T cells from blood (PBMCs), obtained 6 months after the transplant. CDR3: CASSFYSSGSRNEQFF. DNA for the CDR3: TGTGCCAGCAGTTTTTATTCTAGCGGGAGTCGCAATGAGCAGTTCTTC.